Only a few counts were recorded for the clone carrying this T cell receptor (beta chain). Its cognate antigen is unknown. The sample originates from a study of beta chain features in type 1 diabetes. Background on the study: The patients were much like the healthy donors in age, gender and cell yields. The study, taken as a whole, reports: At VDJ recombination sites, type 1 diabetes patients had fewer insertions and more deleted nucleotides. There was a moderate but significant shortening of TCRB CDR3s in all four CD4+ subsets of Type 1 diabetes patients.

CDR1 is SGHDT, CDR2 YYEEEE, per germline. This CDR3 region has 14 residues. V dropped 4 bases and J dropped 5 bases, with 13 bases sitting between them. Averaging around 110 mL, one heparinised blood draw came from each individual donor. A CD45RO/CCR7/CD25/CD127/CD95/CD27 panel sorted naive, central memory, regulatory and stem cell-like memory CD4+ cells. As every portion of the isolated RNA was reverse transcribed, the sequencing read expressed TCRB transcripts. Here immunoSEQ multiplex PCR was the method, and the copy in TCRdb shows in-frame clones only, minus some. The table includes a few hundred thousand clones, 8.5% to 10% detected once.

Source material: central memory CD4+ T cells from blood. This receptor was obtained from a man younger than 45 with type 1 diabetes. This rearrangement joins TRBV5-6 to TRBJ1-5; D may be TRBD1 (5 bases). CDR3 region: CASSQGEIDQPQHF. The CDR3, as DNA: TGTGCCAGCAGCCAAGGGGAGATCGATCAGCCCCAGCATTTT.